The clone carrying this T cell receptor (beta chain) has ten or more counts. What it recognizes is unknown. These data are taken from a study of T cells in Graves' hyperthyroidism and ophthalmopathy. Looking at the study overall: The blood sample was taken at first diagnosis, before treatment began.

Using RNA transcripts as the source, TCR beta CDR3 regions were amplified. The HTBI primer set was used in a first-round RT-PCR of the TCR CDR3. TCRdb independently ran MiXCR on the multiplex PCR reads; one entry per CDR3 protein. The data hold about 200,000 distinct CDR3 sequences, with approximately 20% observed a single time. Broader study findings: Blood also contained most expanded thyroid clonotypes above 0.001.

This receptor was taken from a man aged 35-49 years with Graves' hyperthyroidism. Sequences were obtained from blood.

CDR3 nucleotide sequence: TGTGCCTGGAGTACCGGGGGAAACACCATATATTTT. It specifies CAWSTGGNTIYF. J is TRBJ1-3 and V is TRBV30; D is ambiguous. Trimming left V 2 bases short and J 4 bases short, with 6 bases between. This CDR3 is 12 amino acids long. Germline CDR1 is GTSNPN and CDR2 is SVGIG (reference sequence).